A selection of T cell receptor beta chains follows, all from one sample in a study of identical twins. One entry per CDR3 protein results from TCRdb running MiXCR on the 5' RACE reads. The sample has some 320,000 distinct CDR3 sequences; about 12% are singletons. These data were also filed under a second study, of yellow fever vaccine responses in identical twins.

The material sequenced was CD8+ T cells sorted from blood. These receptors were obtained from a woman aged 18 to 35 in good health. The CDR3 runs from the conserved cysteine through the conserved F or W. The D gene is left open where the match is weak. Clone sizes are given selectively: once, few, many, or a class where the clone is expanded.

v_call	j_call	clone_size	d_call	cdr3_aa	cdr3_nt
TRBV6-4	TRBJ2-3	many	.	CASSDSNGAGDTQYF	TGTGCCAGCAGTGACTCGAACGGGGCAGGAGATACGCAGTATTTT
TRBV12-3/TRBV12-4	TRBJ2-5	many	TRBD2	CASSSNGLAYQETQYF	TGTGCCAGCAGTTCTAACGGACTAGCGTACCAAGAGACCCAGTACTTC
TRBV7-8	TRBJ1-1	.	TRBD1	CASSLSEQGRVNTEAFF	TGTGCCAGCAGCTTAAGTGAACAGGGGAGGGTTAACACTGAAGCTTTCTTT
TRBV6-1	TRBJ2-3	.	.	CASSGGAEPTDTQYF	TGTGCCAGCAGTGGGGGGGCCGAGCCCACAGATACGCAGTATTTT
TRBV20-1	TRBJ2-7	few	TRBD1	CSAASGQIYEQYF	TGCAGTGCAGCGTCGGGACAGATCTACGAGCAGTACTTC
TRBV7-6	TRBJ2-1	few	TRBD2	CASSPHNGRDNEQFF	TGTGCCAGCAGCCCTCACAACGGGAGGGACAATGAGCAGTTCTTC
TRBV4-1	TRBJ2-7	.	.	CASSQGGASAYYEQYF	TGCGCCAGCAGCCAAGGAGGGGCTAGCGCCTACTACGAGCAGTACTTC
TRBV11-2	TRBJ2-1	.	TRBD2	CASSPSVAGGYNEQFF	TGTGCCAGCAGCCCCTCTGTAGCGGGAGGCTACAATGAGCAGTTCTTC
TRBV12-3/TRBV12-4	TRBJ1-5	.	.	CASRDDKPDQPQHF	TGTGCCAGCAGAGACGACAAGCCAGATCAGCCCCAGCATTTT
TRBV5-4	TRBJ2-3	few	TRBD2	CASSLASRRPGLAGSSSTDTQYF	TGTGCCAGCAGCTTGGCCTCCCGGAGACCGGGACTAGCGGGGTCCTCTAGCACAGATACGCAGTATTTT
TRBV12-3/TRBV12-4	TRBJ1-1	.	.	CASSLSPGEAFF	TGTGCCAGCAGTTTATCCCCGGGCGAAGCTTTCTTT
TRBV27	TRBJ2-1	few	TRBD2	CASSLSGTSVYNEQFF	TGTGCCAGCAGTTTATCCGGGACTAGCGTTTACAATGAGCAGTTCTTC
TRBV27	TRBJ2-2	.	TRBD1	CASSLGDRGRRETGELFF	TGTGCCAGCAGTTTAGGGGACAGGGGGCGCAGAGAAACCGGGGAGCTGTTTTTT
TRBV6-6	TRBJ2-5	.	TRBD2	CASNLAGVETQYF	TGTGCCAGCAACCTAGCGGGAGTGGAGACCCAGTACTTC
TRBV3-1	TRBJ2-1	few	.	CASSQEDTNEQFF	TGTGCCAGCAGCCAAGAGGACACCAATGAGCAGTTCTTC
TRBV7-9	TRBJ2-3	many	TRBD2	CASSLPRGDLITDTQYF	TGTGCCAGCAGCTTACCCCGGGGGGACTTGATCACAGATACGCAGTATTTT